One sample yielded the 21 T cell receptor beta chains listed below, sequenced in a study of type 1 and type 2 diabetes patients. The PCR template was genomic DNA. The TCR beta CDR3 region was amplified using 30 forward and 13 reverse primers. Each CDR3 protein is one row after TCRdb ran MiXCR on the multiplex PCR reads. The table shows about 290,000 distinct CDR3 sequences, with roughly 44% occurring only once. Sequenced: peripheral blood mononuclear cells (PBMCs). These receptors were taken from a man younger than 35 with type 2 diabetes.

This sequence joins TRBV19 and TRBJ1-6, with D possibly being TRBD1 (5 bases). Trimming cost V 1 base and J 8 bases, with 12 bases left between them. This CDR3 spans 15 amino acids. Germline V lookup: CDR1 LNHDA, CDR2 SQIVND (reference sequence). This chain's CDR3 is CASSIATGVDSPLHF. The CDR3 bases are TGTGCCAGTAGTATAGCCACAGGAGTTGATTCACCCCTCCACTTT. The whole variable domain, remainder taken from reference TRBV19 and TRBJ1-6, is DGGITQSPKYLFRKEGQNVTLSCEQNLNHDAMYWYRQDPGQGLRLIYYSQIVNDFQKGDIAEGYSVSREKKESFPLTVTSAQKNPTAFYLCASSIATGVDSPLHFGNGTRLTVT.

This clonotype occurred a few times. The chain employs TRBV6-1 and TRBJ2-7; 8 nucleotides match TRBD1. The germline gives CDR1 MNHNS, CDR2 SASEGT. CDR3 length equals 15 residues. The trim removed 6 bases at V and 2 bases at J, leaving 9 bases unmatched. The CDR3 sequence: CASSYLAQGAYEQYF. In DNA, the CDR3 is TGTGCCAGCAGCTATTTGGCACAGGGGGCCTACGAGCAGTACTTC.

In this sample, this clonotype turned up once. The V call is TRBV6-1, the J call TRBJ1-4, with D unclear. Germline V gene lookup returns CDR1 MNHNS and CDR2 SASEGT. The CDR3 loop spans 10 amino acids. Trimming took 6 bases from V and 6 from J, leaving 2 bases between them. The CDR3 bases are TGTGCCAGCAGGGATGAAAAACTGTTTTTT. It yields the protein CASRDEKLFF.

The genes are TRBV12-5 and TRBJ1-6; tentatively, D is TRBD1 (6 bases). There are 14 residues in the CDR3. Germline V gene lookup returns CDR1 LGHNT and CDR2 FRNRAP. Trimming pared 6 bases from V and 10 bases from J, leaving 16 bases between. The chain's CDR3 is CASGGGGRNSPLHF. The CDR3 DNA is TGTGCTAGTGGGGGAGGGGGGAGAAACTCACCCCTCCACTTT. Complete variable domain (other parts from reference TRBV12-5 and TRBJ1-6): DARVTQTPRHKVTEMGQEVTMRCQPILGHNTVFWYRQTMMQGLELLAYFRNRAPLDDSGMPKDRFSAEMPDATLATLKIQPSEPRDSAVYFCASGGGGRNSPLHFGNGTRLTVT.

This clonotype was recorded a few times. This rearrangement joins TRBV19 to TRBJ2-1; D remains ambiguous. The germline gives CDR1 LNHDA, CDR2 SQIVND (reference sequence). The V end lost 7 bases, the J end lost 6 bases, and 10 bases lay between the germline ends. The CDR3 totals 12 residues. The CDR3 bases are TGTGCCAGTATCGACCCCCTCAATGAGCAGTTCTTC. It translates to CASIDPLNEQFF.

The chain combines TRBV27 with TRBJ1-1; the D is unclear. The V end was cut by 0 bases, the J end by 7 bases, with 9 bases between. The CDR3 consists of 13 residues. The germline V gene encodes CDR1 MNHEY and CDR2 SMNVEV (reference sequence). The CDR3 nucleotides read TGTGCCAGCAGTTTATCGGACGGACGTGAAGCTTTCTTT. Its translation: CASSLSDGREAFF.

This chain joins TRBV19 and TRBJ2-1; perhaps TRBD1 as D (6 bases). Germline CDR1 and CDR2: LNHDA and SQIVND (reference sequence). V lost 5 bases and J 0 bases, leaving 20 bases between the germline ends. CDR3 size: 18 residues. CDR3 region: CASSAHPGTQSSYNEQFF. Here the CDR3 DNA reads TGTGCCAGTAGTGCCCATCCCGGGACACAAAGCTCCTACAATGAGCAGTTCTTC.

The sample holds a few counts of this clonotype. V usage is TRBV10-3 and J usage is TRBJ2-1; 7 bases match TRBD2. The germline V gene has CDR1 ENHRY and CDR2 SYGVKD. CDR3 length: 17 amino acids. Trimming at V came to 4 bases and at J to 10 bases, leaving 19 bases not matched to a gene. The CDR3: CAISVQPSGSKLWEQFF. The CDR3 bases are TGTGCCATCAGTGTCCAACCTAGCGGTTCCAAACTGTGGGAGCAGTTCTTC.

The chain is built from TRBV27 and TRBJ1-5, with D tentatively TRBD1 (6 bases). V dropped 5 bases and J dropped 6 bases, with 11 bases sitting between them. CDR1 is MNHEY and CDR2 is SMNVEV in the germline V gene (reference sequence). The CDR3 is 13 amino acids. DNA for the CDR3: TGTGCCAGCAGTGGTACAGGGTTTCAGCCCCAGCATTTT. Translating gives CASSGTGFQPQHF.

This chain joins TRBV15 and TRBJ1-5; D is ambiguous. Deletions cut 3 bases from V and 9 bases from J, with 21 bases between. The CDR3 loop spans 16 amino acids. Per the germline V gene, CDR1 is LNHNV and CDR2 is YYDKDF (reference sequence). CDR3 nucleotides: TGTGCCACCAGCAGTGAAAGCTCAAGGCCGTCCCGGCCCCAGCATTTT. Protein sequence: CATSSESSRPSRPQHF.

This clonotype was counted a few times. The chain is built from TRBV11-3 and TRBJ2-5; weak D call: TRBD2 (5 bases). The CDR3 spans 11 residues. CDR1 is SGHNT and CDR2 is YENEEA in the germline V gene. Trimming shortened V by 5 bases and J by 6 bases, and 7 bases separated the two germline ends. Written as DNA, the CDR3 is TGTGCCAGCAGCCGGGGAAAGACCCAGTACTTC. Protein sequence: CASSRGKTQYF.

The V gene is TRBV30, the J gene TRBJ1-1; unclear D gene. Germline V gene data show CDR1 as GTSNPN and CDR2 as SVGIG (reference sequence). V gave up 8 bases and J gave up 1 base, with 17 bases separating them. This CDR3 has 14 amino acids. CDR3 sequence reads: CASSDGWRNTEAFF. CDR3 DNA sequence: TGTGCCAGTAGTGACGGATGGAGGAACACTGAAGCTTTCTTT.

This rearrangement joins TRBV19 to TRBJ1-1; D unresolved. The germline V gene has CDR1 LNHDA and CDR2 SQIVND (reference sequence). V lost 9 bases to trimming and J lost 4 bases, with 18 bases between them. The CDR3 consists of 14 residues. The CDR3 loop is CASSLVSGVTEAFF. CDR3 nucleotides: TGTGCCAGCAGCTTAGTTTCCGGAGTCACTGAAGCTTTCTTT.

This clonotype was observed at least ten times. J is TRBJ2-5 and V is TRBV20-1; D not certain. The V and J ends lost 4 bases and 1 base respectively, with 16 bases between them. Germline V gene data show CDR1 as DFQATT and CDR2 as SNEGSKA (reference sequence). This CDR3 is 15 amino acids long. Here the CDR3 reads CSAKRTEVSQETQYF. As DNA, the CDR3 is TGCAGTGCTAAGCGAACCGAGGTCAGCCAAGAGACCCAGTACTTC.

This clonotype occurred a few times. V and J are TRBV19 and TRBJ2-5; D gene uncertain. Germline CDR1 and CDR2: LNHDA and SQIVND (reference sequence). This CDR3 contains 14 residues. Trimming took 6 bases from V and 2 from J, leaving 13 bases between them. The CDR3 DNA follows: TGTGCCAGTAGCACCCTGGCACTACAAGAGACCCAGTACTTC. Protein product: CASSTLALQETQYF.

The J gene is TRBJ1-6, the V gene TRBV28; D is undetermined. From germline, CDR1 is MDHEN and CDR2 SYDVKM. The CDR3 is 12 residues long. The ends were cut back, 6 bases at V and 15 bases at J, with 15 bases in the middle. The chain's CDR3 is CASRSRLVYLHF. The CDR3 DNA follows: TGTGCCAGCAGGTCCCGGCTCGTATACCTCCACTTT.

This clonotype was seen a few times. The DNA of the CDR3 is TGCAGTTGTGATCTGGGCTATGGCTACACCTTC. The encoded protein is CSCDLGYGYTF. The chain combines TRBV20-1 with TRBJ1-2; no definite D call. Trimming cost V 8 bases and J 4 bases, with 11 bases left between them. The CDR3 is 11 amino acids. The germline gives CDR1 DFQATT, CDR2 SNEGSKA (reference sequence).

This clonotype has at least ten counts. The rearrangement uses TRBV25-1 and TRBJ2-6, with 8 nucleotides matching TRBD1. The CDR3 has 17 amino acids. Germline CDR1 reads MGHDK; CDR2 reads SYGVNS. With V trimmed by 4 bases and J by 4 bases, 9 bases remained unmatched. Written as DNA, the CDR3 is TGTGCCAGCAGTGTTGGTCAGGGGGCGCCCGGGGCCAACGTCCTGACTTTC. Translated: CASSVGQGAPGANVLTF. The whole variable domain, filled in from reference TRBV25-1 and TRBJ2-6, reads EADIYQTPRYLVIGTGKKITLECSQTMGHDKMYWYQQDPGMELHLIHYSYGVNSTEKGDLSSESTVSRIRTEHFPLTLESARPSHTSQYLCASSVGQGAPGANVLTFGAGSRLTVL.

The V and J genes are TRBV7-6 and TRBJ2-1; the match to TRBD1 covers 12 bases. CDR3 length: 14 amino acids. J gave up 10 bases and V 5 bases, and 6 bases lay outside the gene matches. Germline V gene data show CDR1 as SGHVS and CDR2 as FNYEAQ. This CDR3 is CASSPGQGAIEQFF. CDR3 DNA: TGTGCCAGCAGCCCGGGACAGGGGGCGATCGAGCAGTTCTTC.

This clonotype was recorded only once. The CDR3 DNA reads TGTGCCATCGGGATAGCGGGAGTGGAGACCCAGTACTTC. Translated: CAIGIAGVETQYF. The rearrangement joins TRBV12-3 or TRBV12-4 to TRBJ2-5; 9 nucleotides line up with TRBD2. The V segment lost 10 bases and the J segment 5 bases; nucleotides outside the gene matches: 8. CDR3 length: 13 residues.

This clonotype was seen a handful of times. This sequence joins TRBV7-9 and TRBJ1-1; D is uncertain. V lost 0 bases to trimming and J lost 2 bases, with 10 bases between them. Germline assignment: CDR1 SEHNR and CDR2 FQNEAQ (reference sequence). CDR3 length: 15 amino acids. As DNA, the CDR3 is TGTGCCAGCAGCTTAGCGGGTGAGGGAAACACTGAAGCTTTCTTT. It yields the protein CASSLAGEGNTEAFF.